One sample yielded the 12 T cell receptor beta chains listed below, sequenced in a study of cytomegalovirus exposure and HLA in healthy donors. Primers included in the PCR were 60 Vbeta and 13 Jbeta primers. Data came from immunoSEQ multiplex PCR; TCRdb stores just in-frame clones and leaves some out. The sample has under 250,000 clones, almost 80% seen once. What was sequenced was PBMCs. Every receptor here comes from a male donor in good health and CMV-seronegative.

CDR3 DNA: TGTGCCAGCAGCTTGGGACAGGGGAACTATGGCTACACCTTC. Translated: CASSLGQGNYGYTF. The chain uses TRBV7-9 and TRBJ1-2, with 10 bases aligning to TRBD1. Trimming removed 3 bases from V and 2 bases from J; junction bases left unmatched: 0. This CDR3 comprises 14 residues. Germline V gives CDR1 SEHNR, CDR2 FQNEAQ (reference sequence).

The J gene is TRBJ2-4, the V gene TRBV15; maybe TRBD2 (6 bases). Germline lookup yields CDR1 LNHNV and CDR2 YYDKDF (reference sequence). The V gene lost 3 bases and the J gene lost 2 bases, with 8 bases spanning the gap. The CDR3 sequence is 14 residues long. The CDR3 spells CATSREGTKNIQYF. The CDR3 DNA follows: TGTGCCACCAGCAGGGAGGGTACCAAAAACATTCAGTACTTC.

This clone was counted once. The chain combines TRBV9 with TRBJ2-3; 14 nucleotides match TRBD2. Germline assignment: CDR1 SGDLS and CDR2 YYNGEE. The CDR3 consists of 19 residues. Trimming at V came to 0 bases and at J to 0 bases, leaving 6 bases not matched to a gene. The chain's CDR3 is CASSVAGTSGRTSTDTQYF. The CDR3 nucleotides read TGTGCCAGCAGCGTAGCTGGGACTAGCGGGAGAACTAGCACAGATACGCAGTATTTT.

On this clone: This same CDR3 is encoded by further DNA sequences in the sample. The rearrangement uses TRBV19 and TRBJ2-2, with D hard to call. Germline CDR1 LNHDA, CDR2 SQIVND (reference sequence). Trimming took off 5 bases at V and 5 bases at J, with 3 bases between the two ends. CDR3 length: 11 residues. CDR3 residues: CASSLTGELFF. The CDR3 nucleotides read TGTGCCAGTAGTTTAACCGGGGAGCTGTTTTTT.

The J gene is TRBJ1-2, the V gene TRBV9; TRBD1 aligns across 11 bases. The germline V gene encodes CDR1 SGDLS and CDR2 YYNGEE. The trim removed 3 bases at V and 8 bases at J, leaving 3 bases unmatched. CDR3 length: 13 amino acids. The CDR3 sequence is CASSGTGGRGYTF. The CDR3 coding sequence is TGTGCCAGCAGCGGGACAGGGGGCCGGGGCTACACCTTC.

The V and J genes are TRBV27 and TRBJ1-2; D is unresolved. The germline V and J ends were trimmed by 0 bases and 2 bases, with 7 bases remaining between them. Germline V lookup: CDR1 MNHEY, CDR2 SMNVEV (reference sequence). The CDR3 runs to 14 residues. The DNA of the CDR3 is TGTGCCAGCAGTTTATCGGCAGCGAACTATGGCTACACCTTC. Protein sequence: CASSLSAANYGYTF.

The CDR3 sequence is CASSEVRASGSLNQPQHF. DNA for the CDR3: TGTGCCAGCAGTGAAGTCCGGGCCAGCGGCAGCCTTAATCAGCCCCAGCATTTT. The chain is built from TRBV6-1 and TRBJ1-5, with D unresolved. The V gene lost 1 base and the J gene lost 4 bases, with 20 bases spanning the gap. The germline V gene encodes CDR1 MNHNS and CDR2 SASEGT. The CDR3 is 18 amino acids.

The CDR3 loop reads CASRPGSAAANEQFF. The CDR3 DNA is TGTGCCAGCAGACCCGGGTCCGCAGCGGCAAATGAGCAGTTCTTC. This chain connects TRBV11-3 to TRBJ2-1, with D possibly matching TRBD2 (5 bases). Germline V gives CDR1 SGHNT, CDR2 YENEEA. The CDR3 sequence is 15 residues long. The germline V and J ends were trimmed by 6 bases and 7 bases, with 19 bases remaining between them.

The rearrangement uses TRBV30 and TRBJ2-5; the D gene is possibly TRBD2 (5 bases). The CDR3 sequence is 13 residues long. Trimming left V 0 bases short and J 5 bases short, with 10 bases between. The germline V gene has CDR1 GTSNPN and CDR2 SVGIG (reference sequence). CDR3 protein: CAWSVRRSETQYF. Written as DNA, the CDR3 is TGTGCCTGGAGTGTAAGGAGGAGTGAGACCCAGTACTTC.

This rearrangement joins TRBV9 to TRBJ2-5, with 7 bases fitting TRBD2. V trimming: 4 bases; J trimming: 3 bases; junction bases outside the gene matches: 9. Germline V gene data show CDR1 as SGDLS and CDR2 as YYNGEE. The CDR3 covers 15 residues. This CDR3 is CASSWEGAPEETQYF. Here the CDR3 DNA reads TGTGCCAGCAGCTGGGAGGGAGCCCCGGAAGAGACCCAGTACTTC.

This clone was seen only once. The rearrangement joins TRBV5-1 to TRBJ2-5; 10 bases match TRBD2. Losses at the gene ends were 2 bases for V and 6 bases for J; bases not matched to a gene: 7. CDR1 is SGHRS and CDR2 is YFSETQ in the germline V gene. The CDR3 totals 15 residues. CDR3 amino acids: CASSFLAGEGKTQYF. The CDR3 DNA sequence: TGCGCCAGCAGCTTCCTAGCGGGAGAAGGAAAGACCCAGTACTTC.

V usage is TRBV5-1 and J usage is TRBJ2-2; D may be TRBD1 (6 bases). The CDR3 runs to 17 residues. V lost 0 bases and J 5 bases, leaving 17 bases between the germline ends. Germline V gives CDR1 SGHRS, CDR2 YFSETQ. CDR3 region: CASSLVGDTMGTGELFF. CDR3 in DNA: TGCGCCAGCAGCTTGGTGGGGGACACGATGGGGACCGGGGAGCTGTTTTTT.